This T cell receptor (beta chain) was recorded in a study of T cells in tuberculosis. The assay was immunoSEQ multiplex PCR, and TCRdb's table has in-frame clones only and misses some. The sample comprises fewer than 30,000 clones, more than 80% of which are singletons, and 4.9% rests with the top ten. The CDR3 loop spans 15 amino acids. Per germline, CDR1 MNHEY and CDR2 SVGAGI. Trimming left V 0 bases short and J 0 bases short, with 8 bases between. The sequencing sample was made of PBMCs. The chain recombines TRBV6-5 with TRBJ1-1, with D unresolved. This receptor was taken from a donor between 10 and 35 years old with latent tuberculosis or without tuberculosis infection. In nucleotides, the CDR3 is TGTGCCAGCAGTTACTCATCAACGGTGAACACTGAAGCTTTCTTT. Its translation: CASSYSSTVNTEAFF.